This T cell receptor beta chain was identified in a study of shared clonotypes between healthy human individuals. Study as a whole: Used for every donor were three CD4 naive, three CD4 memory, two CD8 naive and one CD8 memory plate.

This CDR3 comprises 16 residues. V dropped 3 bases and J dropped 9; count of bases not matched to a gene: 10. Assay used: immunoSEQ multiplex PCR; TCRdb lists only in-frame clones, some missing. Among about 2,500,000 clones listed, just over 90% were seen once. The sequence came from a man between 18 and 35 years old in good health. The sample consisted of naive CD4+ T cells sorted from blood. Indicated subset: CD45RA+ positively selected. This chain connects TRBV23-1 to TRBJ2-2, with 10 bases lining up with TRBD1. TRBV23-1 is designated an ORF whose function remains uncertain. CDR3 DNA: TGCGCCAGCAGTCACTGGGACAGGGGAGGCCACCGGGAGCTGTTTTTT. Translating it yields CASSHWDRGGHRELFF.